The 30 T cell receptor beta chains below come from one sample, sequenced in a study of T cell clonality in common variable immunodeficiency. Assay used: immunoSEQ multiplex PCR; TCRdb lists only in-frame clones, some missing. The specimen has some 60,000 clones, none found just once. Sample: peripheral blood mononuclear cells. The receptors derive from a person aged 18-69 years in good health.

This clone appeared many times. Read data end 3 residues before the CDR3 end; the end is taken from the germline J gene. The V call is TRBV29-1, the J call TRBJ2-5; D may be TRBD2 (6 bases). CDR1 is SQVTM, CDR2 ANQGSEA, per germline. Trimming cost V 0 bases and J 5 bases, with 16 bases left between them. The CDR3 has 15 amino acids. CDR3 residues: CSVEDGRRAGETQYF. The sequenced CDR3 bases are TGCAGCGTTGAAGATGGGCGGAGGGCAGGGGAGACC.

This clone was picked up many times. The read gets to within 3 residues of the CDR3 end, and the germline J gene fills in the rest. This chain links TRBV20-1 with TRBJ2-7; 7 nucleotides match TRBD2. The CDR3 runs to 15 residues. Trimming cost V 6 bases and J 0 bases; bases outside gene matches: 11. Germline CDR1 is DFQATT and CDR2 is SNEGSKA (reference sequence). CDR3 protein: CSAPPGPSGSYEQYF. CDR3 bases read: TGCAGTGCCCCACCGGGGCCTAGCGGCTCCTACGAG.

This clone was counted ten times or more. The junction shows a germline mismatch at one end, possibly a read error. Sequencing ends 3 residues short of the CDR3 end; the germline J gene provides the rest. This chain uses TRBV4-2 with TRBJ1-5; D may be TRBD1 (5 bases). Per the germline V gene, CDR1 is LGHNA and CDR2 is YNFKEQ. The CDR3 consists of 15 residues. CDR3 DNA (partial): TGCGCCAGCAGCCAAGACTCCAGGGAAAATCAGCCC. Its protein is CASSQDSRENQP. In full, the CDR3 is CASSQDSRENQPQHF.

This clone was recorded at least ten times. The sequenced part of the CDR3 DNA is TGTGCCAGTAGTATAGTTTATAATACTAATGAG. It yields the protein CASSIVYNTNE. The whole CDR3 sequence is CASSIVYNTNEQFF. The rearrangement joins TRBV19 to TRBJ2-1, with D unresolved. Coverage ceases 3 residues before the CDR3 finishes, and the germline J gene fills in the end. The germline CDR1 and CDR2 sequences are LNHDA and SQIVND (reference sequence). The CDR3 consists of 14 residues. Deletions cut 1 base from V and 7 bases from J, with 11 bases between. Combining the CDR3 with reference TRBV19 and TRBJ2-1 gives the whole variable domain DGGITQSPKYLFRKEGQNVTLSCEQNLNHDAMYWYRQDPGQGLRLIYYSQIVNDFQKGDIAEGYSVSREKKESFPLTVTSAQKNPTAFYLCASSIVYNTNEQFFGPGTRLTVL.

This clone was seen repeatedly, ten times or more. The read stops 3 residues short of the end of the CDR3; the missing end is completed from the germline J gene. The chain is built from TRBV5-1 and TRBJ2-7; 9 bases fit TRBD2. The germline V gene has CDR1 SGHRS and CDR2 YFSETQ. The J segment lost 6 bases and the V segment lost 4 bases, leaving 14 bases of the junction unmatched. This CDR3 comprises 16 residues. The CDR3 sequence is CASSPAAGGPSGEQYF. The CDR3 DNA, read in part, is TGCGCCAGCAGCCCGGCCGCGGGAGGGCCTTCCGGCGAG. Looking up the rest from reference TRBV5-1 and TRBJ2-7 gives the full variable domain: KAGVTQTPRYLIKTRGQQVTLSCSPISGHRSVSWYQQTPGQGLQFLFEYFSETQRNKGNFPGRFSGRQFSNSRSEMNVSTLELGDSALYLCASSPAAGGPSGEQYFGPGTRLTVT.

This clone has a count of ten or more. At one boundary the junction diverges from the germline segment, which might be a read error. The CDR3 end lies 3 residues beyond the end of the read and is filled in from the germline J gene. The V and J genes are TRBV4-2 and TRBJ2-3; 10 positions agree with TRBD2. CDR1 is LGHNA, CDR2 YNFKEQ, per germline. This CDR3 region has 15 residues. The CDR3 is CASSPRQTSGDTQYF. Incomplete CDR3 DNA: TGCGCCAGCAGCCCTCGACAGACTAGCGGGGATACG.

In its sample, this clone was seen many times. Coverage ceases 3 residues before the CDR3 finishes, and the germline J gene fills in the end. The rearrangement uses TRBV7-9 and TRBJ2-7; 8 nucleotides match TRBD2. After removal of 5 bases from V and 3 bases from J, the junction contained 6 bases not matched to a gene. This CDR3 is built from 14 residues. CDR1 and CDR2 (germline): SEHNR, FQNEAQ (reference sequence). The covered CDR3 bases are TGTGCCAGCAGCACACTACTAGCGGACTACGAG. This codes for CASSTLLADYE. The CDR3 in its entirety is CASSTLLADYEQYF.

This clone was seen at least ten times. The sequenced fragment ends 3 residues before the CDR3 boundary, so the rest is inferred from the germline J gene. The genes are TRBV18 and TRBJ1-2; D is possibly TRBD1 (5 bases). Trimming cost V 2 bases and J 5 bases, with 15 bases left between them. Germline V gene data show CDR1 as KGHSH and CDR2 as LQKENI. The CDR3 spans 15 residues. The chain's CDR3 is CASSPGQGSKYGYTF. CDR3 DNA, as far as it was read: TGTGCCAGCTCACCAGGGCAGGGTTCGAAGTATGGC.

As to this clone: Read sequence stops 3 residues before the CDR3 end, and the germline J gene provides the missing end. The chain combines TRBV5-1 with TRBJ2-3; 7 nucleotides agree with TRBD1. The CDR3 loop spans 15 amino acids. The germline V gene has CDR1 SGHRS and CDR2 YFSETQ. The ends lost 4 bases at V and 2 bases at J; junction bases unmatched: 7. The CDR3 here is CASSLRTGFTDTQYF. The DNA read from the CDR3 is TGCGCCAGCAGCCTGCGGACAGGTTTCACAGATACG.

Many counts were recorded for this clone. The read gets to within 3 residues of the CDR3 end, and the germline J gene fills in the rest. This chain connects TRBV3-1 (or the pseudogene TRBV3-2) to TRBJ1-4, with D unresolved. V lost 4 bases and J 5 bases, leaving 11 bases between the germline ends. Germline CDR1 is LGHDT and CDR2 is YNNKEL (reference sequence). The CDR3 is 14 residues long. CDR3 sequence reads: CASSPQARNEKLFF. The sequenced CDR3 bases are TGTGCCAGCAGCCCTCAGGCCCGGAATGAAAAA.

This clone appeared many times. The read is 3 residues too short to cover the CDR3 end, so that end is filled in from the germline J gene. The rearrangement uses TRBV12-3 or TRBV12-4 and TRBJ2-3, with a possible D match to TRBD1 (6 bases). V was pared by 3 bases and J by 0 bases, with 10 bases between. CDR3 size: 15 residues. CDR3 in amino acids: CASSLYRASTDTQYF. The covered CDR3 bases are TGTGCCAGCAGTTTGTACAGGGCTAGCACAGATACG.

This clone came up many times. Partial CDR3 DNA: TGTGCCAGCAGCTATACCACAGGGGTGAATGGC. This codes for CASSYTTGVNG. The whole CDR3 region reads CASSYTTGVNGYTF. The rearrangement links TRBV11-3 to TRBJ1-2, with TRBD1 matching over 7 bases. The CDR3 end lies 3 residues beyond the end of the read and is filled in from the germline J gene. V was clipped by 4 bases and J by 6 bases; unmatched bases: 8. The CDR3 spans 14 residues. In germline, CDR1 is SGHNT, CDR2 YENEEA.

This clone was recorded at least ten times. The read terminates 3 residues before the CDR3 end, so the remaining end is supplied by the germline J gene. V usage is TRBV20-1 and J usage is TRBJ2-5; D perhaps matches TRBD1 (5 bases). The germline V gene has CDR1 DFQATT and CDR2 SNEGSKA (reference sequence). Deletions cut 8 bases from V and 5 bases from J, with 18 bases between. The CDR3 contains 13 residues. Partial CDR3 DNA: TGCAGTCCCATGACAGTCCCAGGGGAGACC. It codes for CSPMTVPGET. The whole CDR3 protein reads CSPMTVPGETQYF.

This clone occurred many times. The CDR3 is cut off 3 residues early in the read; its end comes from the germline J gene. This chain uses TRBV5-4 with TRBJ2-5; 9 nucleotides agree with TRBD2. The CDR3 totals 16 residues. The V gene's germline CDR1 is SGHNT and CDR2 YYREEE (reference sequence). The V gene end was trimmed by 0 bases and the J gene end by 1 base; junction bases not matched to a gene: 4. CDR3 DNA (partial): TGTGCCAGCAGCTTGGGACGACTAGCGGTCCAAGAGACC. Its protein product is CASSLGRLAVQET. The full CDR3 reads CASSLGRLAVQETQYF.

The sample holds many counts of this clone. The read ends 3 residues early relative to the CDR3; the germline J gene fills the gap. The V call is TRBV19, the J call TRBJ2-6; a possible D gene is TRBD1 (5 bases). V dropped 2 bases and J dropped 2 bases, with 7 bases sitting between them. The CDR3 is 15 residues long. Germline loops: CDR1 LNHDA, CDR2 SQIVND (reference sequence). CDR3 region: CASSIQGPGANVLTF. The CDR3 DNA, read in part, is TGTGCCAGTAGTATACAGGGCCCTGGGGCCAACGTC.

About this clone itself: Read data end 3 residues before the CDR3 end; the end is taken from the germline J gene. The chain couples TRBV7-2 to TRBJ2-1; a possible D gene is TRBD1 (6 bases). Germline V CDR1 and CDR2: SGHTA, FQGNSA. The CDR3 is made up of 14 amino acids. Trimming removed 1 base at V and 2 bases at J, with 6 bases between. The part of the CDR3 DNA that was read is TGTGCCAGCAGCTTAGGGACAGCCTACAATGAG. This encodes CASSLGTAYNE. The complete CDR3 sequence is CASSLGTAYNEQFF.

The sample holds many counts of this clone. The CDR3 sequence is CASSFLSGVTDTQYF. CDR3 DNA, as far as it was read: TGTGCCAGCAGTTTTTTATCAGGAGTCACAGATACG. The V and J genes are TRBV28 and TRBJ2-3, with D unclear. With the read ending 3 residues before the CDR3 end, the germline J gene is used to fill in that end. The CDR3 loop spans 15 amino acids. Germline CDR1 reads MDHEN; CDR2 reads SYDVKM. The V and J ends lost 3 bases and 2 bases respectively, with 12 bases between them.

This clone was observed many times. The CDR3 end lies 3 residues beyond the end of the read and is filled in from the germline J gene. The rearrangement links TRBV30 to TRBJ2-6; 8 bases agree with TRBD2. V lost 0 bases to trimming and J lost 0 bases; unmatched junction nucleotides: 7. CDR1 and CDR2 (germline): GTSNPN, SVGIG (reference sequence). The CDR3 contains 18 residues. The CDR3 sequence: CAWSVAAGALSGANVLTF. Partial CDR3 DNA: TGTGCCTGGAGTGTAGCAGCGGGGGCCCTCTCTGGGGCCAACGTC.

At least ten counts were recorded for this clone. The covered CDR3 bases are TGTGCCATCAGCACGGACAGGGGCAACGAG. Its translation is CAISTDRGNE. The whole CDR3 sequence is CAISTDRGNEQYF. This chain joins TRBV10-3 and TRBJ2-7; 9 bases match TRBD1. With the read ending 3 residues before the CDR3 end, the germline J gene is used to fill in that end. V gave up 6 bases and J gave up 5 bases; unmatched junction bases: 5. Germline V gene lookup returns CDR1 ENHRY and CDR2 SYGVKD. This CDR3 comprises 13 residues.

In its sample, this clone was seen many times. The read comes to an end 3 residues before the CDR3 does, leaving the germline J gene to fill in the end. The chain recombines TRBV7-2 with TRBJ1-6; 8 nucleotides align to TRBD1. Germline V gives CDR1 SGHTA, CDR2 FQGNSA. The V segment lost 5 bases and the J segment 9 bases; nucleotides outside the gene matches: 3. The CDR3 extends over 13 amino acids. CDR3 DNA, as far as it was read: TGTGCCAGCAGCCCGGACAGGGTTTCACCC. This sequence encodes CASSPDRVSP. The entire CDR3 protein reads CASSPDRVSPLHF.

This clone was seen ten or more times. From the germline J gene comes the end of the CDR3, since the read stops 3 residues before it. This rearrangement joins TRBV4-1 to TRBJ1-1; 9 bases fit TRBD1. With V trimmed by 4 bases and J by 1 base, 4 bases remained unmatched. The CDR3 loop spans 15 amino acids. Germline V gene data show CDR1 as MGHRA and CDR2 as YSYEKL. The DNA read from the CDR3 is TGCGCCAGCAGCCCTGGACAGGGGCCGAACACTGAA. Amino acid sequence: CASSPGQGPNTE. In full, the CDR3 is CASSPGQGPNTEAFF.

This clone was counted at least ten times. Read sequence stops 3 residues before the CDR3 end, and the germline J gene provides the missing end. J is TRBJ2-1 and V is TRBV29-1; D unclear. The CDR3 length is 12 residues. The germline V gene encodes CDR1 SQVTM and CDR2 ANQGSEA. The V end was cut by 3 bases, the J end by 5 bases, with 8 bases between. The DNA read from the CDR3 is TGCAGCGTTGAGTGGCTGGACAATGAG. Translated, it gives CSVEWLDNE. The full CDR3 sequence reads CSVEWLDNEQFF.

This clone was seen many times. The missing CDR3 end, 3 residues past where the read stops, is filled in from the germline J gene. V is TRBV28 and J is TRBJ2-1; D remains ambiguous. Germline V gives CDR1 MDHEN, CDR2 SYDVKM. The CDR3 runs 13 residues. Between the trimmed V and J ends, which lost 7 bases and 6 bases, there was a span of 13 bases. The CDR3 region is CASTLGLGNEQFF. The DNA read from the CDR3 is TGTGCCAGCACCCTAGGCCTCGGCAATGAG.

This clone was detected ten times or more. The read terminates 3 residues before the CDR3 end, so the remaining end is supplied by the germline J gene. The chain couples TRBV3-1 (or the pseudogene TRBV3-2) to TRBJ2-3, with TRBD2 matching over 14 bases. The CDR3 covers 18 residues. Trimming at V came to 4 bases and at J to 5 bases, leaving 11 bases not matched to a gene. Per germline, CDR1 LGHDT and CDR2 YNNKEL (reference sequence). CDR3 DNA (partial): TGTGCCAGCAGCCTCTTCGAAGGACTAGCGGGAGGTATAGATACG. Translated: CASSLFEGLAGGIDT. The complete CDR3 protein is CASSLFEGLAGGIDTQYF.

This clone was detected many times. The read is 3 residues too short to cover the CDR3 end, so that end is filled in from the germline J gene. The chain has TRBV7-9 and TRBJ1-2, with 11 bases fitting TRBD1. CDR1 is SEHNR, CDR2 FQNEAQ, per germline (reference sequence). Trimming removed 5 bases from V and 7 bases from J; junction bases left unmatched: 9. The CDR3 is made up of 15 amino acids. The covered CDR3 bases are TGTGCCAGCAGCCTCGGACAGGGGGCTAATATTGGC. As protein: CASSLGQGANIG. The complete CDR3 reads CASSLGQGANIGYTF.

There are many counts of this clone. The read ends 3 residues shy of where the CDR3 ends; the end is completed using the germline J gene. This chain joins TRBV7-9 and TRBJ2-3; 8 nucleotides align to TRBD2. Per germline, CDR1 SEHNR and CDR2 FQNEAQ (reference sequence). Trimming removed 6 bases from V and 2 bases from J; junction bases left unmatched: 4. This CDR3 region has 14 residues. CDR3: CASSLSGNTDTQYF. CDR3 bases read: TGTGCCAGCAGTCTTAGCGGGAACACAGATACG.

This clone has a count of ten or more. The CDR3 extends 3 residues past the end of the read, so its final part is completed from the germline J gene. The chain has TRBV12-3 or TRBV12-4 and TRBJ1-2; no firm D call. CDR3 length: 13 amino acids. Trimming cost V 5 bases and J 4 bases, with 11 bases left between them. The CDR3 reads CASSVTPGYGYTF. The covered CDR3 bases are TGTGCCAGCAGTGTGACCCCGGGCTATGGC.

Many counts were recorded for this clone. The CDR3 end lies 3 residues beyond the end of the read and is filled in from the germline J gene. V is TRBV6-1 and J is TRBJ1-5; 9 positions match TRBD1. The CDR3 sequence is 15 residues long. Losses at the gene ends were 4 bases for V and 2 bases for J; bases not matched to a gene: 3. Germline V gene sequence: CDR1 MNHNS, CDR2 SASEGT. The CDR3 DNA, read in part, is TGTGCCAGCAGTGGGGGGACAGGGCGCAATCAGCCC. It codes for CASSGGTGRNQP. The CDR3, in full, reads CASSGGTGRNQPQHF.

Of note for this clone: The read ends 3 residues before the CDR3 terminus; that terminus is restored from the germline J gene. This chain connects TRBV13 to TRBJ2-1; the match to TRBD1 covers 9 bases. The germline gives CDR1 PRHDT, CDR2 FYEKMQ (reference sequence). The CDR3 runs 14 residues. V gave up 3 bases and J gave up 8 bases; unmatched junction bases: 5. CDR3 DNA, as far as it was read: TGTGCCAGCAGCTTGGGGACAGGGTACCATGAG. It yields the protein CASSLGTGYHE. The entire CDR3 is CASSLGTGYHEQFF.

This clone was observed many times. The read is 3 residues too short to cover the CDR3 end, so that end is filled in from the germline J gene. This chain links TRBV11-2 with TRBJ2-1, with TRBD1 matching 7 bases. Germline V gene data show CDR1 as SGHAT and CDR2 as FQNNGV. Trimming took 5 bases from V and 7 from J; bases not matched to a gene: 5. The CDR3 has 13 residues. The sequenced CDR3 bases are TGTGCCAGCAGCCGAGGACAGGTTAATGAG. Protein product: CASSRGQVNE. The full-length CDR3 reads as CASSRGQVNEQFF.